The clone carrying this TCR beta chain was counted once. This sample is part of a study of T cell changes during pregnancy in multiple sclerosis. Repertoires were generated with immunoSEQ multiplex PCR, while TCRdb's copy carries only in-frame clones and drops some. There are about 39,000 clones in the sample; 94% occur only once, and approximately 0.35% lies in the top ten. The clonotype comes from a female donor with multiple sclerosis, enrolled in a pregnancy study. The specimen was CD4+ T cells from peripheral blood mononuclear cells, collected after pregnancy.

CDR3 nucleotides: TGTGCCAGCAGCCAATCGCGACAGGGGGCTGGTGGCTACACCTTC. Encoded protein: CASSQSRQGAGGYTF. The gene calls are TRBV14 and TRBJ1-2; TRBD1 agrees at 10 bases. This CDR3 has 15 amino acids. V shed 2 bases and J 7 bases; nucleotides not matched to a gene: 7. Germline-derived CDR1 and CDR2 are SGHDN and FVKESK.